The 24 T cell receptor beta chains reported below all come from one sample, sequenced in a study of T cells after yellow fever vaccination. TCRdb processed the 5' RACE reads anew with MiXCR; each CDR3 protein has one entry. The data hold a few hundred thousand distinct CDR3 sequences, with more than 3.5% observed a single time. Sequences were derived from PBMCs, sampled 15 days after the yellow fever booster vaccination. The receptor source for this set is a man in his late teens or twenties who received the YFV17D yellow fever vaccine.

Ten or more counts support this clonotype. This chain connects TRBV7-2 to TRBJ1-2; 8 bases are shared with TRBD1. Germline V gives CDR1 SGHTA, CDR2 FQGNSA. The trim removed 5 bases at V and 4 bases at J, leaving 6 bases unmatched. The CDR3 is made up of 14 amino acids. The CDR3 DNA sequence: TGTGCCAGCAGCCCTGGACAGGGAGGCTATGGCTACACCTTC. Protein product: CASSPGQGGYGYTF. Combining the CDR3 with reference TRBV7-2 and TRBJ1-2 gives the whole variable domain GAGVSQSPSNKVTEKGKDVELRCDPISGHTALYWYRQSLGQGLEFLIYFQGNSAPDKSGLPSDRFSAERTGGSVSTLTIQRTQQEDSAVYLCASSPGQGGYGYTFGSGTRLTVV.

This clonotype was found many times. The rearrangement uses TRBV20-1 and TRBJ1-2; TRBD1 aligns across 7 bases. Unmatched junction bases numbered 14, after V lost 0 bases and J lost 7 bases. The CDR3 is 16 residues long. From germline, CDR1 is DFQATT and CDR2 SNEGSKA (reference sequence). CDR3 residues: CSARDLGQALKGGYTF. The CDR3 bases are TGCAGTGCTAGAGATCTCGGACAGGCGCTGAAAGGTGGCTACACCTTC.

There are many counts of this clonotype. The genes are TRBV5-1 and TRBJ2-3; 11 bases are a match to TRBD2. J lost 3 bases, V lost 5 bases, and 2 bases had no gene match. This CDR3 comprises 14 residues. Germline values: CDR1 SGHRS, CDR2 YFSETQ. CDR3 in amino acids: CASRASGGTDTQYF. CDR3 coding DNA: TGCGCCAGCAGGGCTAGCGGGGGGACAGATACGCAGTATTTT.

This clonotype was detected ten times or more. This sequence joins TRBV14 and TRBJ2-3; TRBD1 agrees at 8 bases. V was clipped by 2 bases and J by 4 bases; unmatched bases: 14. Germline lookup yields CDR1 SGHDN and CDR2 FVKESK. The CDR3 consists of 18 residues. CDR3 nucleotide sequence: TGTGCCAGCAGCCAACTCGGACAGGGTGATTCCCCCGCAGATACGCAGTATTTT. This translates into CASSQLGQGDSPADTQYF.

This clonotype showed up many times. CDR3 protein: CASSPTLGYNSPLHF. CDR3 bases: TGTGCCAGCAGCCCGACGTTGGGGTATAATTCACCCCTCCACTTT. The rearrangement links TRBV4-2 to TRBJ1-6; D is unclear. V lost 4 bases and J lost 4, with 11 bases in between. The CDR3 is 15 amino acids. From germline, CDR1 is LGHNA and CDR2 YNFKEQ.

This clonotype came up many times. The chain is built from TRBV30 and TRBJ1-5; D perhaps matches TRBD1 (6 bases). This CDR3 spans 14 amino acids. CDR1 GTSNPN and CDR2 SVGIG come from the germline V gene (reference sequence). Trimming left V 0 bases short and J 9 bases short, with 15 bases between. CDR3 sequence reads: CAWSVGGAVRPQHF. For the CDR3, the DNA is TGTGCCTGGAGTGTAGGGGGAGCGGTGCGGCCCCAGCATTTT. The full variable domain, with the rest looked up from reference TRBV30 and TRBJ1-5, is SQTIHQWPATLVQPVGSPLSLECTVEGTSNPNLYWYRQAAGRGLQLLFYSVGIGQISSEVPQNLSASRPQDRQFILSSKKLLLSDSGFYLCAWSVGGAVRPQHFGDGTRLSIL.

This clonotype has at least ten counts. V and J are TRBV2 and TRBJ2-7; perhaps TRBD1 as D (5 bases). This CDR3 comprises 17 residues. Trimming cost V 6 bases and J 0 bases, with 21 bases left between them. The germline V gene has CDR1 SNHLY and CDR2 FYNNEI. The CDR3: CASRRNRAWGDSYEQYV. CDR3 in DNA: TGTGCCAGCAGGAGAAACCGGGCCTGGGGCGACTCCTACGAGCAGTACGTC.

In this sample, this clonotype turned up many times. The CDR3 bases are TGTGCCAGCAGCTTGCCACGACAGGGCAGCTCCTACAATGAGCAGTTCTTC. Translation: CASSLPRQGSSYNEQFF. The chain has TRBV7-9 and TRBJ2-1, with 7 bases fitting TRBD1. CDR3 length: 17 residues. J was trimmed by 0 bases and V by 3 bases; bases with no gene match: 8. Per germline, CDR1 SEHNR and CDR2 FQNEAQ (reference sequence).

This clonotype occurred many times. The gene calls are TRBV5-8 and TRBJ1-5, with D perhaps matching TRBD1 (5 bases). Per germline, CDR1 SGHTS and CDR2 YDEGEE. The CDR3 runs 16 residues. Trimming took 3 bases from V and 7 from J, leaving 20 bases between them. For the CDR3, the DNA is TGTGCCAGCAGCTCGAACGGGGCTAGTATGGGCCAGCCCCAGCATTTT. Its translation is CASSSNGASMGQPQHF.

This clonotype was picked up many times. CDR3 nucleotides: TGTGCCAGTAGTATTTGGATGGAAAAACTGTTTTTT. Amino acid sequence: CASSIWMEKLFF. This chain uses TRBV19 with TRBJ1-4; D unresolved. The CDR3 is 12 amino acids. The V end was cut by 3 bases, the J end by 8 bases, with 7 bases between. In germline, CDR1 is LNHDA, CDR2 SQIVND (reference sequence).

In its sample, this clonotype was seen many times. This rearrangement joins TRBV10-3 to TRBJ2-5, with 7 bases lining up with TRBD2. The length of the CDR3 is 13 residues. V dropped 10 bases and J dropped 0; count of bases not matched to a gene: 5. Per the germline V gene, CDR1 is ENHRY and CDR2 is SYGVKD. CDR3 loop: CATRRGYQETQYF. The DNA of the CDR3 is TGTGCCACCAGGCGGGGGTACCAAGAGACCCAGTACTTC.

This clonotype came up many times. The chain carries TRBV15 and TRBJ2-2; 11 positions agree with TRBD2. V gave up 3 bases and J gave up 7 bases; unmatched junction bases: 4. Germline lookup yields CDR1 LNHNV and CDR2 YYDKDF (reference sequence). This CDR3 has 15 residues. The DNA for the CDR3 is TGTGCCACCAGCAGTCGGGGACTAGCGGACGGGGAGCTGTTTTTT. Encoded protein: CATSSRGLADGELFF.

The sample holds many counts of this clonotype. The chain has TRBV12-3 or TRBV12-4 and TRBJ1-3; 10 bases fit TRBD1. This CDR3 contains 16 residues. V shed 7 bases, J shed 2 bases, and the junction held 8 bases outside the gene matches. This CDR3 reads CASKDRGVFTGNTIYF. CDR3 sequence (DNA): TGTGCCAGCAAGGACAGGGGGGTTTTCACTGGAAACACCATATATTTT.

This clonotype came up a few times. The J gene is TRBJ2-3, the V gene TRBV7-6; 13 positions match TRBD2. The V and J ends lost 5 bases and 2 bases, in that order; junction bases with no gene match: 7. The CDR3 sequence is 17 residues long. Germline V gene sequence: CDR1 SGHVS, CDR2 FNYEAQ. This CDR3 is CASSLLTSGGSTDTQYF. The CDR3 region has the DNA TGTGCCAGCAGCCTACTGACTAGCGGGGGGTCCACAGATACGCAGTATTTT.

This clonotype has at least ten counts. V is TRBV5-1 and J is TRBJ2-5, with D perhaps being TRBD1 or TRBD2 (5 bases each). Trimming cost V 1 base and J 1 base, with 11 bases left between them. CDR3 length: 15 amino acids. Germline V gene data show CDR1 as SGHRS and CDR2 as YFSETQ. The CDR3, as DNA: TGCGCCAGCAGCTTGACGGGGCCCCTCCAAGAGACCCAGTACTTC. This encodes CASSLTGPLQETQYF. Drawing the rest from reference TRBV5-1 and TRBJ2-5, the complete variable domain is KAGVTQTPRYLIKTRGQQVTLSCSPISGHRSVSWYQQTPGQGLQFLFEYFSETQRNKGNFPGRFSGRQFSNSRSEMNVSTLELGDSALYLCASSLTGPLQETQYFGPGTRLLVL.

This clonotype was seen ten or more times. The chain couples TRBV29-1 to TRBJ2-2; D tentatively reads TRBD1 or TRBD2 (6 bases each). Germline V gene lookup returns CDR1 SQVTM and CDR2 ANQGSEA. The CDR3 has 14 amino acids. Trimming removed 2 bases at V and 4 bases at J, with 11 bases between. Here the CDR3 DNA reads TGCAGCGTTGAAAGACAGGAGGGCACCGGGGAGCTGTTTTTT. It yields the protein CSVERQEGTGELFF.

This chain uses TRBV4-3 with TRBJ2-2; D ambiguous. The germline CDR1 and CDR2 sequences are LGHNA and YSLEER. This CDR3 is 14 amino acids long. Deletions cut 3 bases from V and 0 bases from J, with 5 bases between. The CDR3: CASSHQANTGELFF. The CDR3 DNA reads TGCGCCAGCAGCCACCAGGCGAACACCGGGGAGCTGTTTTTT.

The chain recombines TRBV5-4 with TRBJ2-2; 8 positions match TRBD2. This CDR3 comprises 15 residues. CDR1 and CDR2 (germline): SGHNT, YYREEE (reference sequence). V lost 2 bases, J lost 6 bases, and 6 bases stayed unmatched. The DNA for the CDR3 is TGTGCCAGCAGCTTTGGCGGGGGGCCGCCCGGGGAGCTGTTTTTT. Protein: CASSFGGGPPGELFF.

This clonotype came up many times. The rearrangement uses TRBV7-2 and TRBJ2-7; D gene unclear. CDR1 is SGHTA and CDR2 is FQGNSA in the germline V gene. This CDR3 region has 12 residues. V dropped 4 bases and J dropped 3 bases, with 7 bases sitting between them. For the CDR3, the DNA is TGTGCCAGCAGCTCCAACCTCTACGAGCAGTACGTC. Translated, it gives CASSSNLYEQYV.

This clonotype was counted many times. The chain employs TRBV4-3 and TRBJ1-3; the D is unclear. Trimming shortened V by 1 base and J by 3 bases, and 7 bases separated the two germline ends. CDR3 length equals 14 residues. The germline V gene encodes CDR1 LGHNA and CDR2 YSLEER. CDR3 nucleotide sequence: TGCGCCAGCAGCCAAGCGTCGTATGGAAACACCATATATTTT. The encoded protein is CASSQASYGNTIYF.

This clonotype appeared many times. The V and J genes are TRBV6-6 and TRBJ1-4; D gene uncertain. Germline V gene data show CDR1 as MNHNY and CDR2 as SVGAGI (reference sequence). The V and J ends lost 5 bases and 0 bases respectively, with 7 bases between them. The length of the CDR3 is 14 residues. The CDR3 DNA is TGTGCCAGCAGTACAGTTGCAACTAATGAAAAACTGTTTTTT. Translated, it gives CASSTVATNEKLFF.

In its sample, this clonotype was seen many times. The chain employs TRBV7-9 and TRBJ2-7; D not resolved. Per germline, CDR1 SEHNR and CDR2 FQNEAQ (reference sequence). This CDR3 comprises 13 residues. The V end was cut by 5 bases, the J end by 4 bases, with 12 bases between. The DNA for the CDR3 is TGTGCCAGCAGCCCCGGACCAATATACGAGCAGTACTTC. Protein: CASSPGPIYEQYF.

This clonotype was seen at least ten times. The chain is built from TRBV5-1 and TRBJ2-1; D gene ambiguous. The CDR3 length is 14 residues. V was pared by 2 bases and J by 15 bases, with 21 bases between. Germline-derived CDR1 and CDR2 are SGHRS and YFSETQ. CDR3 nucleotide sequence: TGCGCCAGCAGCTTCTCAGCCGGTTCCAATGAGTTGTTCTTC. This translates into CASSFSAGSNELFF.

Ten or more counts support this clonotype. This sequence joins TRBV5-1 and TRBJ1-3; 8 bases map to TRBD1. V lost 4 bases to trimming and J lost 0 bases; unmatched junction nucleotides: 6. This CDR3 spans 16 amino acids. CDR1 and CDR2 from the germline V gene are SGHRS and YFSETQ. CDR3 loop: CASSASGGYSGNTIYF. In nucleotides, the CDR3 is TGCGCCAGCAGCGCCTCAGGGGGCTACTCTGGAAACACCATATATTTT.